This TCR beta chain was retrieved from a study of regulatory T cells in long-lasting Graves disease (dated by TCRdb to the early 2020s). Background on the whole study: Patients with newly diagnosed Graves' disease had been on antithyroid drugs for under 3 months. The study was registered as a clinical trial and conducted in China. This study used TCR sequencing and RNA sequencing of peripheral blood to compare persistent Graves' disease patients against newly diagnosed Graves' disease patients. A total of about 33 samples underwent TCR sequencing, from roughly 13 patients with persistent Graves' disease and some 20 patients with newly diagnosed Graves' disease. The study at large found these results: Peripheral blood alone was examined, since thyroid tissue, which constituted the primary lesion, could not be accessed. As a limitation, the authors acknowledged that the small sample size may reduce accuracy. Only the TCR beta chain was sequenced and analyzed. TRBV28, TRBJ1-2 and TRBJ2-5 were preferentially used in persistent disease, while TRBV20-1 and TRBJ2-1 were favored in newly diagnosed disease. Compared with newly diagnosed patients, patients with persistent Graves' disease had lower TCR Shannon entropy and fewer highly expanded clones, which suggests clonal expansion. Persistent patients shared more public clonotypes among themselves (2,741) than newly diagnosed patients did (more than 950).

The CDR3 has 14 amino acids, counting the end cysteine and phenylalanine. Only CDR3 DNA remains: 42 bases, in frame from the first base. Trimming takes 1 base from V and 4 bases from J, and the germline ends sit 10 bases apart. Reading the germline V gene gives CDR1 SGHNT and CDR2 YENEEA. The library was produced with multiplex PCR. The instrument given in TCRdb is Illumina HiSeq 4000. TCR beta libraries were built with iRepertoire HTBI primers and Arm-PCR amplification of CDR3 regions. Before sequencing, the PCR products went through gel purification. The study's processing was this. A total of fewer than 70 TRBV and under 15 TRBJ segments were identified across samples and were used for gene usage analysis of CDR3 amino acid clonotypes. COPE and FqMerger were used to merge the filtered high-quality paired reads into contigs. BLAST was used to align contigs to the IMGT TRBV, TRBD and TRBJ reference genes, and CDR3 was defined following IMGT. Highly expanded clones were defined as clonotypes with a frequency above 0.1%. Shannon entropy served as the measure of repertoire diversity, while the Gini coefficient captured V-J evenness. Clonotypes shared by more than one individual were considered public. TCRdb applied fastp at Q25 and MiXCR to the public reads, then kept only in-frame beta chains. Rows with a matching CDR3 protein are joined into one entry that keeps the most common DNA and genes. Clone size and V and J calls follow TCRdb, not the original study. The table for this sample lists roughly 260,000 distinct CDR3 sequences; more than 15% of them were counted only once. Clones ranked in the top ten supply 11% to 15% of the sample.

Turning to this clonotype: Its antigen is currently not known. Given a far larger clone just one base away, this is likely a sequencing read error.

The meaning of the sample's time point label: newly diagnosed GD, antithyroid drugs for less than 3 months. RNA was extracted from PBMCs in TRIzol for both TCR sequencing and RNA sequencing. Graves' disease was diagnosed according to American Thyroid Association guidelines. Recruitment of patients was carried out at an endocrinology department in Xi'an, China. Each patient gave approximately 10 milliliters of peripheral blood, collected in an EDTA anticoagulant tube. Ficoll Paque Plus density gradient separation was used to isolate PBMCs, and no additional T cell sorting was done. An Agilent 2100 Bioanalyzer and agarose gel were used to check RNA quality, and a NanoDrop 2000 was used to measure RNA concentration. This same sample was also part of a study on T cells in Graves' hyperthyroidism and ophthalmopathy. That second publication adds: A patient counted as having stable Graves' hyperthyroidism if no progression to ophthalmopathy occurred over 18 months of follow-up. Hyperthyroidism patients were aged 18 to 65 years and newly diagnosed, with disease duration of less than 2 months. Patients with uncontrolled infections, other autoimmune diseases, pregnancy or lactation were excluded. Diagnoses were based on clinical symptoms, serum thyroxine and TRAb, thyroid ultrasound and orbital computed tomography. A first-round RT-PCR of the TCR CDR3 used the HTBI primer set with the Qiagen OneStep RT-PCR kit. Blood samples also contained most of the expanded thyroid clonotypes (frequency above 0.001), which suggests that blood repertoires may reflect thyroid immune responses. A 13 V-J signature model separated ophthalmopathy from stable hyperthyroidism, with over 85% sensitivity and about 81% specificity in cross-validation and 80%/75% in testing. In validation, the model predicted progression to ophthalmopathy a median of approximately 6.3 months before onset, with over 60% sensitivity and roughly 72% specificity. TCR V-J signatures able to tell the groups apart were searched for in a discovery cohort of 90 to 100 patients, of whom roughly 42 had Graves' ophthalmopathy and 57 had stable Graves' hyperthyroidism. Whether ophthalmopathy could be predicted prospectively was tested in an independent validation cohort made up of roughly 19 hyperthyroidism patients plus 17 patients who later progressed to ophthalmopathy. For training and testing, the 100 or so patients in the discovery cohort were randomly divided in a 7:3 ratio. The study also compared thyroid tissue and blood T-cell repertoires from 6 or 7 Graves' hyperthyroidism patients. After sampling, hyperthyroidism patients received methimazole starting at 30 mg daily, and ophthalmopathy patients received high-dose intravenous methylprednisolone. The libraries were constructed in a second round of multiplex PCR and then size-selected and purified. The libraries were sequenced on an Illumina HiSeq2000 using paired-end 100 bp reads. SOAPnuke was used to process the raw data, with reads discarded if the reads contained adapters or uncalled bases, had a mean Phred below 15, or lacked an exact constant-primer or identifier match. High-quality paired reads were merged using COPE v1.2.5, and each unique nucleotide sequence was defined as a clonotype. MiTCR v1.1 was used to align clonotypes to the IMGT TRBV, TRBD and TRBJ reference segments. The analysis included only V-J combinations with a frequency above 0.0001, which together covered around 99% of the repertoires. A TCS score was defined as the ratio between F50 (clonal expansion) and ExV (chaos), using BLOSUM62-based TCRdist between CDR3 peptides within each V-J. Welch's t-statistics and random forest reduced fewer than 600 V-J features to some 14, which were used in a naive Bayes classifier (R e1071). No statistical method was used to set the sample size in advance, and investigators knew the group allocation. The paper describes TCR Vbeta CDR3 sequencing of fewer than 150 peripheral blood samples, made up of approximately 40 ophthalmopathy patients, 70 to 80 hyperthyroidism patients and about 17 progressor patients.

The source is a woman in her twenties or thirties with Graves disease. Donor details come from another sample of the same person, matched by shared clones. The sequencing used peripheral blood mononuclear cells (PBMCs), collected at new diagnosis, from a patient treated with antithyroid drugs. Rearrangement joined TRBV11-3 to TRBJ1-2, with the D gene uncertain. DNA sequence: TGTGCCAGCAGCTTAGGACCTGTCATCTATGGCTACACCTTC. It codes for CASSLGPVIYGYTF.